Below are 15 T cell receptor beta chains sequenced from a single sample in a study of early T cells in non-severe SARS-CoV-2 infection. TCRdb used MiXCR to reprocess the 5' RACE reads, holding one entry per CDR3 protein. The top ten clones hold more than 1.5% of a sample with 55,000 to 70,000 distinct CDR3 sequences, 10% to 15% of them seen once. Sequences were obtained from whole blood. The origin of the receptors is an adult who was a healthcare worker with PCR-confirmed SARS-CoV-2 infection or an uninfected control (not recorded which).

This clonotype was seen at least ten times. The chain links TRBV29-1 to TRBJ1-1, with D tentatively TRBD1 (5 bases). This CDR3 contains 11 residues. Trimming pared 3 bases from V and 6 bases from J, leaving 8 bases between. Germline CDR1 and CDR2: SQVTM and ANQGSEA. The CDR3 loop is CSVEGRPEAFF. The CDR3 region has the DNA TGCAGCGTTGAGGGACGGCCTGAAGCTTTCTTT.

Ten or more counts support this clonotype. V gene TRBV5-1 combines with J gene TRBJ1-4; D uncertain. This CDR3 has 14 residues. Trimming took off 2 bases at V and 8 bases at J, with 13 bases between the two ends. CDR1 is SGHRS and CDR2 is YFSETQ in the germline V gene. The CDR3 spells CASSLRTAGEKLFF. CDR3 bases: TGCGCCAGCAGCTTACGGACCGCCGGGGAAAAACTGTTTTTT.

This clonotype is medium-sized in the sample. V is TRBV5-5 and J is TRBJ1-2; D is ambiguous. CDR3 size: 12 residues. V dropped 2 bases and J dropped 5 bases, with 7 bases sitting between them. Per germline, CDR1 SGHKS and CDR2 YYEKEE (reference sequence). This CDR3 reads CASSLEGYGYTF. The CDR3, as DNA: TGTGCCAGCAGCTTAGAAGGTTATGGCTACACCTTC.

This chain uses TRBV5-6 with TRBJ1-2, with TRBD1 as a possible D gene (6 bases). Germline CDR1 SGHDT, CDR2 YYEEEE. The CDR3 has 16 residues. Trimming pared 4 bases from V and 4 bases from J, leaving 20 bases between. The CDR3 region is CASSRSGRQAPYGYTF. The CDR3 DNA reads TGTGCCAGCAGCCGGAGCGGAAGACAGGCCCCCTATGGCTACACCTTC. The variable domain in full, with the rest retrieved from reference TRBV5-6 and TRBJ1-2, is DAGVTQSPTHLIKTRGQQVTLRCSPKSGHDTVSWYQQALGQGPQFIFQYYEEEERQRGNFPDRFSGHQFPNYSSELNVNALLLGDSALYLCASSRSGRQAPYGYTFGSGTRLTVV.

The table lists this clonotype with a few counts. The V and J genes are TRBV11-2 and TRBJ2-3; the match to TRBD1 covers 10 bases. V lost 4 bases and J lost 5; bases outside the gene matches: 6. The CDR3 extends over 15 amino acids. Germline V gene data show CDR1 as SGHAT and CDR2 as FQNNGV. The DNA for the CDR3 is TGTGCCAGCAGCTGGGGACAGGGGATGGTAGATACGCAGTATTTT. This sequence encodes CASSWGQGMVDTQYF.

V gene TRBV7-9 combines with J gene TRBJ2-2; the D is unclear. Trimming shortened V by 4 bases and J by 1 base, and 7 bases separated the two germline ends. Per germline, CDR1 SEHNR and CDR2 FQNEAQ (reference sequence). The CDR3 is 14 amino acids. The CDR3 here is CASSWNQNTGELFF. CDR3 in DNA: TGTGCCAGCAGCTGGAACCAGAACACCGGGGAGCTGTTTTTT.

This clonotype was counted a few times. V usage is TRBV30 and J usage is TRBJ1-1; D is unresolved. This CDR3 has 12 amino acids. Germline V lookup: CDR1 GTSNPN, CDR2 SVGIG (reference sequence). The V end was cut by 4 bases, the J end by 4 bases, with 10 bases between. The CDR3 protein is CAWNEGSTEAFF. The CDR3 DNA sequence: TGTGCCTGGAACGAGGGAAGCACTGAAGCTTTCTTT.

The V call is TRBV4-2, the J call TRBJ1-6; D is unclear. V gave up 4 bases and J gave up 8 bases, with 24 bases separating them. The CDR3 loop spans 18 amino acids. Germline V gene lookup returns CDR1 LGHNA and CDR2 YNFKEQ. CDR3: CASSPPDNLRNLDSPLHF. CDR3 sequence (DNA): TGTGCCAGCAGCCCCCCTGACAACTTAAGGAATCTGGATTCACCCCTCCACTTT.

The sample holds many counts of this clonotype. This sequence joins TRBV5-6 and TRBJ2-6; no clear D. The CDR3 consists of 16 residues. Trimming removed 3 bases from V and 1 base from J, with 11 bases in between. Germline CDR1 and CDR2: SGHDT and YYEEEE. CDR3 in amino acids: CASSWAMFSGANVLTF. In DNA form, the CDR3 reads TGTGCCAGCAGCTGGGCAATGTTTTCTGGGGCCAACGTCCTGACTTTC.

This clonotype was counted at least ten times. The chain couples TRBV7-3 to TRBJ1-2; 7 bases are shared with TRBD1. With 6 bases clipped from V and 4 bases from J, the junction kept 8 bases outside the gene matches. CDR1 is SGHTA and CDR2 is FQGTGA in the germline V gene. CDR3 length: 14 residues. Here the CDR3 DNA reads TGTGCCAGCAGTCCTTCGGGACAGACCTATGGCTACACCTTC. It encodes CASSPSGQTYGYTF.

This chain connects TRBV4-3 to TRBJ2-3; D not certain. Per the germline V gene, CDR1 is LGHNA and CDR2 is YSLEER. V gave up 0 bases and J gave up 5 bases, with 9 bases separating them. This CDR3 contains 14 residues. The CDR3 protein is CASSQDLGLDTQYF. Here the CDR3 DNA reads TGCGCCAGCAGCCAAGACTTAGGTCTAGATACGCAGTATTTT.

The chain carries TRBV6-1 and TRBJ2-7; a weak D match, TRBD2 (6 bases). The CDR3 extends over 16 amino acids. CDR1 MNHNS and CDR2 SASEGT come from the germline V gene. Trimming stripped 4 bases from V and 4 bases from J, with 20 bases between. The CDR3 loop is CASSGETGTGGYEQYF. CDR3 coding DNA: TGTGCCAGCAGTGGGGAGACCGGGACTGGGGGTTACGAGCAGTACTTC.

This clonotype was picked up many times. The chain joins TRBV27 to TRBJ2-3; 10 positions agree with TRBD2. The trim removed 2 bases at V and 2 bases at J, leaving 1 base unmatched. Germline V gene lookup returns CDR1 MNHEY and CDR2 SMNVEV (reference sequence). The CDR3 is 15 residues long. CDR3 loop: CASSLTSGATDTQYF. CDR3 nucleotide sequence: TGTGCCAGCAGTTTAACTAGCGGGGCCACAGATACGCAGTATTTT.

The chain carries TRBV12-5 and TRBJ2-1; tentatively, D is TRBD1 or TRBD2 (6 bases each). V was clipped by 0 bases and J by 3 bases, with 12 bases between them. The germline V gene encodes CDR1 LGHNT and CDR2 FRNRAP. This CDR3 is built from 16 residues. Here the CDR3 reads CASGLVRGTYYNEQFF. The DNA of the CDR3 is TGTGCTAGTGGTTTGGTACGGGGGACATACTACAATGAGCAGTTCTTC.

The chain has TRBV15 and TRBJ2-3; D may be TRBD2 (7 bases). Between the trimmed V and J ends, which lost 3 bases and 2 bases, there was a span of 12 bases. Germline V gives CDR1 LNHNV, CDR2 YYDKDF (reference sequence). This CDR3 contains 15 residues. This CDR3 reads CATSSGGGNTDTQYF. CDR3 in DNA: TGTGCCACCAGCAGCGGCGGGGGCAACACAGATACGCAGTATTTT.